The source of this T cell receptor (beta chain) is a study of PD-L1 blockade in urothelial cancer. In the study overall: Atezolizumab was started by patients in 2014 at 1,200 mg intravenously every 3 weeks. Blood was tested 3 weeks (second dose) and 6 weeks into treatment. Median T cell yield from blood was roughly 140,000.

This table comes from immunoSEQ multiplex PCR, and its TCRdb copy is limited to in-frame clones, with some not included. Of 17,000 or so clones listed, roughly 90% were seen once; the top ten hold 5.5% to 7%. V gave up 3 bases and J gave up 2 bases, with 8 bases separating them. Germline V CDR1 and CDR2: MNHNS, SASEGT. The CDR3 spans 13 residues. The source of this sequence is a man aged 50 to 60 with urothelial cancer. The chain joins TRBV6-1 to TRBJ2-7, with a weak D call TRBD1 (6 bases). The input for sequencing was PBMCs, taken around atezolizumab (anti-PD-L1) treatment. CDR3 nucleotide sequence: TGTGCCAGCAGTGACGGACAGCCCTACGAGCAGTACTTC. As protein: CASSDGQPYEQYF.